This TCR beta chain originates from a study of immune characterization of retroperitoneal liposarcoma. Using its own MiXCR run on the PCR reads, TCRdb lists one record per CDR3 protein. The table has 4,000 to 6,500 distinct CDR3 sequences, more than 25% seen once. This clonotype was observed many times. This CDR3 has 13 amino acids. V lost 2 bases, J lost 12 bases, and 14 bases lay in between. The germline V gene encodes CDR1 MNHEY and CDR2 SVGAGI. The sequencing input was tumor tissue. This TCR derives from a female donor with retroperitoneal liposarcoma. This rearrangement joins TRBV6-5 to TRBJ2-1, with no clear D. The CDR3 reads CASSYTETSRQFF. CDR3 DNA: TGTGCCAGCAGTTACACTGAAACGTCTAGGCAGTTCTTC.